The clone carrying this T cell receptor (beta chain) was observed a handful of times. Among the patients, none had received any treatment before thyroid surgery. This entry comes from a study of metastatic and nonmetastatic thyroid tumors. The overall study: Across blood and tumor or nodule tissue, repertoires from malignant and benign thyroid patients were compared with one another.

TCRdb re-called the PCR reads through MiXCR. Of about 14,000 clones listed, approximately 29% are singletons. After removal of 3 bases from V and 7 bases from J, the junction contained 4 bases not matched to a gene. The CDR3 totals 14 residues. Per the germline V gene, CDR1 is LNHDA and CDR2 is SQIVND (reference sequence). Source material: tumor tissue. The receptor's source is a female donor with papillary thyroid cancer or a benign thyroid nodule (not recorded which). Some clones in this sample may be carry-over from other donors' samples. V and J are TRBV19 and TRBJ2-1, with 9 bases lining up with TRBD2. Here the CDR3 reads CASSIAGGPNEQFF. The DNA of the CDR3 is TGTGCCAGTAGTATCGCGGGAGGGCCTAATGAGCAGTTCTTC.